This T cell receptor beta chain is from a study of blood T cell repertoires in COVID-19 (dated by TCRdb to 2020 to 2022). About the full investigation: Samples covering the acute and convalescent phases of COVID-19 were provided by collaborators in the United States, Italy and Spain. The prospective study material was composed of cDNA or gDNA derived from T cells, B-cell-depleted T cells, or PBMCs. Deeply sampled blood TCRbeta repertoires from subjects exposed to, actively infected with, or recovered from COVID-19 were included in the dataset. The repertoires were made available in a free public database intended to serve as a resource for research on the immune response to SARS-CoV-2. The samples were drawn from two sources: the first 160 participants of the ongoing ImmuneRACE study, and 1,254 subjects contributed by 6 global collaborators. Nearly every sample came with metadata listing a de-identified subject ID, COVID-19 status, age in years and sex. HLA class I and class II types, where available, came from metadata supplied by the sample provider rather than from assay-based typing.

TCRbeta CDR3 regions were amplified from genomic DNA by means of the immunoSEQ Assay, a bias-controlled multiplex PCR. In the original analysis: Within the assay, amplification of reference gene primers was used to estimate how many nucleated cells each sample contained. Sequence reads were collapsed and filtered to measure the absolute abundance of every unique TCRbeta CDR3 rearrangement. Productive Simpson clonality was computed per sample as the square root of Simpson's diversity index over productive rearrangements. TCRdb's version of the immuneACCESS table is confined to in-frame rearrangements and falls short of the full clone set. An unresolved V gene accounts for under half of the shortfall where checked; the remainder is of unknown origin. D and trimming come from the DNA, and the V and J calls and clone size come from that table. The sample table lists roughly 71,000 clones, approximately 86% of them with a count of one. The ten largest clones take up over 25% of the sample.

What the authors observed across the whole study: The amount of clinical and demographic metadata varied by source and participant and was provided uncurated.

This clone has a single count. Its antigen is still unknown. Base qualities are not at hand, and no much larger clone is one base apart. The collaborating institutions used their own protocols to collect whole blood in K2EDTA tubes. For TCRbeta analysis, collaborators shipped samples as frozen whole blood, isolated PBMCs, or DNA extracted from either of those sample types. The sequencing sample was made of peripheral blood. The origin of this receptor is a man between 50 and 59 years old with acute or convalescent COVID-19.

The CDR3 loop reads CASSVGTAGTQYF. The bases read TGTGCCAGCAGCGTAGGAACAGCGGGAACCCAGTACTTC. The chain uses TRBV9 and TRBJ2-7; 7 bases in between match TRBD2. The V end gives up 0 bases and the J end 10 bases, leaving 7 bases in the junction not matched to a gene. CDR1 and CDR2 are read off the germline V gene as SGDLS and YYNGEE. The CDR3 spans 13 residues, from the cysteine through the phenylalanine. The CDR3 DNA has 39 bases and is translated from base 1.